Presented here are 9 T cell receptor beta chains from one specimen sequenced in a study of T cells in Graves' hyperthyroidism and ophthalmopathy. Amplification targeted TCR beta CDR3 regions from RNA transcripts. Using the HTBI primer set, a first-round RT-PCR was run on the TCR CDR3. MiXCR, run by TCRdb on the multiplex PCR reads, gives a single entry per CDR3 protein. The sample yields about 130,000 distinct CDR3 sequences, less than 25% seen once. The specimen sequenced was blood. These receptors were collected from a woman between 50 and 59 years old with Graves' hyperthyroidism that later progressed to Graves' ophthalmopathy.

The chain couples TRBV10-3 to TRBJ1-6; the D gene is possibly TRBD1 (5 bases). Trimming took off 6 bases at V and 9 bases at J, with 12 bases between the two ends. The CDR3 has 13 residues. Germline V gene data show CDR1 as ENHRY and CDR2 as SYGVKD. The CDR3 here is CAISRREGSPLHF. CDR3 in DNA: TGTGCCATCAGCCGCAGGGAAGGTTCACCCCTCCACTTT.

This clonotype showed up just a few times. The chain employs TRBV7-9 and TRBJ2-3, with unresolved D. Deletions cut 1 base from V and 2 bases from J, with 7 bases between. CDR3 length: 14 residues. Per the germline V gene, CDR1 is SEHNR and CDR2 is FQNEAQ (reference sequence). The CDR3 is CASSLGVATDTQYF. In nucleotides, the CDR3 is TGTGCCAGCAGCTTAGGGGTCGCCACAGATACGCAGTATTTT.

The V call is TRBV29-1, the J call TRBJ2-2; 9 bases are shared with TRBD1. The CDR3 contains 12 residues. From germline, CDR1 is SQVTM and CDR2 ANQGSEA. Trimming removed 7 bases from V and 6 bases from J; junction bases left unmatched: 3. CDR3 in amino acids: CSARTGAGELFF. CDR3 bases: TGCAGCGCTCGGACAGGGGCCGGGGAGCTGTTTTTT.

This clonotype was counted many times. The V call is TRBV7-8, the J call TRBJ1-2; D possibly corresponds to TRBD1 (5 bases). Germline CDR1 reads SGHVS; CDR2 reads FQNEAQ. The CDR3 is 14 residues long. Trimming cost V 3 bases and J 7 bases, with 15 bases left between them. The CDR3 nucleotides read TGTGCCAGCAGCTTTAGGGGCCAGGGATCTGGCTACACCTTC. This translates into CASSFRGQGSGYTF.

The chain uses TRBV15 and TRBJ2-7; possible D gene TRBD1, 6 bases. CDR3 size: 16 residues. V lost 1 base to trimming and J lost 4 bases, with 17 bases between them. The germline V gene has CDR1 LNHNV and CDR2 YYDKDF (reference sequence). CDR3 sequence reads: CATSRATTGHRYEQYF. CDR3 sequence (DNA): TGTGCCACCAGCAGAGCCACTACGGGACACCGATACGAGCAGTACTTC.

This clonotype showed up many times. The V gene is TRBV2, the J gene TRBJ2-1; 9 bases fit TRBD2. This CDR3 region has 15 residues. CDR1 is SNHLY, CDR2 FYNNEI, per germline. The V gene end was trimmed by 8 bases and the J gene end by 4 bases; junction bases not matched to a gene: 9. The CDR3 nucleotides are TGTGCCAGCTTTCCGGGACTAGCAGTTTACAATGAGCAGTTCTTC. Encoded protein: CASFPGLAVYNEQFF.

In nucleotides, the CDR3 is TGCAGTGCTTCAACCAGCGGGAGGGCCCTAGAGACCCAGTACTTC. Its translation: CSASTSGRALETQYF. This chain joins TRBV20-1 and TRBJ2-5; 10 positions agree with TRBD2. CDR3 length: 15 residues. V trimming: 5 bases; J trimming: 4 bases; junction bases outside the gene matches: 10. Looked up from germline, CDR1 is DFQATT and CDR2 is SNEGSKA (reference sequence).

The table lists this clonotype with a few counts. The CDR3 is CASSRLPGAGAGDTQYF. For the CDR3, the DNA is TGTGCCAGCAGCCGGCTGCCTGGGGCGGGAGCCGGGGATACGCAGTATTTT. The chain recombines TRBV11-2 with TRBJ2-3; the match to TRBD2 covers 7 bases. The CDR3 contains 17 residues. The germline V gene encodes CDR1 SGHAT and CDR2 FQNNGV. J lost 6 bases, V lost 5 bases, and 17 bases had no gene match.

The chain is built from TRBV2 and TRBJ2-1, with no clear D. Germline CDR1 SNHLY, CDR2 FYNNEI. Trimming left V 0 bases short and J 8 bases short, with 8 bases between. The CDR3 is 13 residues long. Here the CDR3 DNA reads TGTGCCAGCAGTGAAGCGGGGTTCGATGAGCAGTTCTTC. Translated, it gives CASSEAGFDEQFF.